This TCR beta chain was identified in a study of cytomegalovirus exposure and HLA in healthy donors (dated by TCRdb to 2016 to 2017). Broadly, across the study: An earlier analysis of about 560 of the donors reported 276 Gb of sequence data and 95 million to 130 million unique TCR beta sequences obtained from 150 million to 200 million T cells. About 280 gigabases of sequencing data and 70 million to 100 million unique TCR sequences were included in an early release covering under 650 HLA-typed donors. The genetic ancestry cluster associated with self-reported Caucasian donors included approximately 85% of the 398 genotyped donors. The study aimed to test whether signatures of past pathogen exposure could be identified by cataloging public T cell receptors. Using immunosequencing, the study profiled T cell repertoires from 550 to 750 subjects and related those repertoires to cytomegalovirus serostatus. In addition to the first cohort of around 670 subjects, a separate validation cohort of under 150 different subjects was used. The study combined high-throughput TCR immunosequencing, statistical association of individual TCRs with disease status, and machine learning to predict cytomegalovirus infection status. In a later analysis, previously published TCR beta repertoires from 550 to 700 donors were re-analyzed and high-resolution HLA genotyping was added so that TCR occurrence patterns could be studied. In the later analysis, no new phenotypic data were used to find candidate immune exposures; instead, reliance was placed on TCR beta sequences and their occurrence across donors. An earlier analysis of about 620 of the donors applied high-throughput TCR beta sequencing to assess whether each TCR beta V gene segment acted as functional or pseudogenic. Donor age, sex, ethnicity and CMV serostatus were compiled alongside the repertoire data. A later genetic analysis used genome-wide SNP genotypes for about three fifths of the 666 donors, treating that subset as a discovery cohort. All discovery cohort repertoires had been generated on a single sequencing platform. HLA typing covered class I and class II loci at four-digit resolution. Typing coverage differed by locus: A, B, C, DRB1 and DQB1 were typed in about 629-640 donors, DQA1 in about 500, DPA1 in over 600, and DPB1 in roughly 470. Because of strong linkage in the cohort, roughly 5 DR-DQ haplotypes were treated as single units for association and clustering. Among approximately 370 genotyped donors of the cohort, an average of around 240,000 unique TCR beta nucleotide sequences was sequenced per donor, of which approximately 18% were non-productive. Results and caveats for the whole study, not just this receptor: Several of the top co-occurrence clusters appeared to be linked to parvovirus B19, influenza, CMV and Epstein-Barr virus, according to a later analysis. In the study, around 150 TCR beta chains were listed as associated with cytomegalovirus. In both the original and validation cohorts, the classifier was reported to diagnose cytomegalovirus status with high specificity and sensitivity. Because counts were too low, roughly 16 rarely observed V segments, including chromosome 9 orphons, were left out of the earlier analysis of 587 of the donors. In a later analysis, the rate of TCR association differed among HLA loci, with DRB1 alleles having the most associated TCRs and HLA-C alleles having the fewest. In a later genetic analysis, a missense DCLRE1C variant was associated with V-gene and J-gene trimming of TCR beta chains, and the association was replicated in an independent cohort. Assigning TCR associations to individual alleles was difficult when HLA alleles, especially DR and DQ, strongly co-occurred. Broadly in line with IMGT annotations, most TCR beta V segments showed up in productive rearrangements about 90% or about 30% of the time in an earlier analysis of 450 to 750 of the donors. According to a later genetic analysis, donors in an Asian-associated ancestry cluster had fewer N-insertions in productive TCRs than the roughly 670-donor mean. Roughly uniform sequencing depth across donors was assumed in presence/absence analyses, although this assumption may not hold. According to the authors, the approach could potentially be generalized to other disease states and immunological phenotypes. HLA typing was unavailable for some donors at each locus, so association tests used only the typed subset. A later analysis associated approximately 17,000 TCR beta sequences with specific HLA alleles at a false discovery rate of 0.05. This cohort had only TCR beta chains sequenced, and the lack of alpha or paired-chain data limited which features could be detected. A few of the identified cytomegalovirus-associated TCR beta chains were confirmed in vitro to be specific for cytomegalovirus antigens. The 87-base-pair reads could not distinguish some IMGT-functional V segments, including TRBV6-2 and TRBV6-3, so those segments were excluded. Correlated functional status among segregating V segments might reflect linkage disequilibrium, but an unknown experimental factor could not be ruled out. CMV serostatus was the only immune exposure information available for the cohort. Most TCR sequences were observed very rarely across donors, whereas some public TCRs were present in many individuals. A cluster of highly shared sequence variants was judged likely to represent a technical artifact of the sequencing pipeline. A later analysis found that HLA-associated TCR beta chains were more clonally expanded and had lower generation probabilities than equally common non-associated chains. A further reported finding was that TCR beta sequences accurately predicted the HLA-A and HLA-B alleles for most subjects in the first cohort. In a later analysis, most CMV-associated TCR beta chains were found to appear HLA-restricted, with HLA associations seemingly driven largely by CMV exposure.

Library construction relied on the immunoSEQ multiplex PCR assay. A mixture of 60 forward primers for TCR Vbeta segments and 13 reverse primers for TCR Jbeta segments was used in the multiplex PCR. The CDR3 region of rearranged TCR beta genes was amplified from genomic DNA by a multiplex PCR assay. The Illumina HiSeq System was used to sequence the amplified TCR beta libraries as 87-base-pair reads. Concerning the study's data processing: A later analysis counted some 74 million unique TCR beta chains across the 666 repertoires, and 10 million to 12 million of these chains were shared by at least two donors. To remove PCR and sequencing errors, raw reads were error-corrected and collapsed into unique sequences using a nearest-neighbor algorithm that merged closely related sequences. CDR3 sequences were aligned to IMGT reference sequences to assign V, D and J gene segments. For a sequence to be retained, a match of at least six nucleotides to both a V gene segment and a J gene segment was required. Rearrangements were called productive when the CDR3 lacked stop codons and stayed in frame with V and J; all others were non-productive. Following IMGT convention, CDR3 was defined as the stretch from the second conserved V-encoded cysteine to the conserved J-encoded phenylalanine. The earlier analysis of approximately 500 of the donors excluded sequences that lacked an unambiguous match to a single V gene segment. In an earlier analysis of a few hundred of the donors, V segments were called functional above 56.7% productive rearrangements and were called segregating when the between-donor standard deviation exceeded 5%. A statistical classification framework was developed to diagnose cytomegalovirus status using the catalog of TCR beta chain sequences. In a later analysis, TCR nucleotide sequences were compared against IMGT/GENE-DB human TR gene sequences so that V and J genes could be assigned. In a later analysis, CDR3 sequences and most-parsimonious VDJ recombination scenarios were assigned using the TCRdist pipeline. In a later analysis, each TCR beta chain was defined by its CDR3 amino acid sequence together with its V-gene family, and reads without a unique V-gene family were excluded. A later analysis removed 550 to 700 highly shared, low-generation-probability nucleotide sequences to deal with suspected cross-contamination and a sequencing artifact. In a later analysis, a clonal expansion index was calculated for each public chain from normalized within-repertoire ranks of inferred template counts. In a later analysis, generation probabilities were computed using a VDJ recombination model fitted to out-of-frame rearrangements, and the results were checked against IGoR. Hypergeometric tests were used in a later analysis to score TCR-TCR, TCR-HLA and TCR-CMV co-occurrence, with a repertoire-size bias correction applied to the TCR pairs. A later analysis estimated false discovery rates by permuting HLA or CMV assignments 20 times. In a later analysis, co-occurring TCRs were grouped with DBSCAN, and TCRdist sequence similarity was added when clustering was performed within HLA-allele-positive subsets. Co-occurrence clustering excluded repertoires with fewer than 30,000 or more than 120,000 public chains, plus five with anomalous nucleotide sharing. Not all clones reach the TCRdb copy of this immuneACCESS table, which keeps in-frame sequences only. Checked studies attribute under half of the gap to unresolved V genes and leave the rest unexplained. V, J and clone size are taken as reported in that table, and D and trimming were inferred from the DNA itself. The sample includes around 150,000 clones, with more than 60% observed a single time. The leading ten clones occupy just under 5% of the sample.

In total, roughly 670 healthy bone marrow donors made up the cohort. All cohort members were sampled while nominally healthy, although unrecorded immune exposures were likely present. The donor tested CMV seronegative, placing the donor among the 300 to 450 seronegative members of the cohort. A peripheral blood sample was provided by each donor, and peripheral blood mononuclear cells were used for TCR beta sequencing. The Qiagen DNeasy Blood Extraction Kit was used to extract genomic DNA from the blood cell samples. Note on this clone: The specificity of this receptor is unknown. No per-base quality is available; no much larger clone lies one base away.

Spanning cysteine to phenylalanine, the CDR3 consists of 14 amino acids. Solely the CDR3 DNA is kept, with 42 bases framed from the first base. The germline V gene (reference sequence) yields LNHDA for CDR1 and SQIVND for CDR2. Trimming costs V 1 base and J 1 base, and their ends lie 8 bases apart. The specimen sequenced was PBMCs. The receptor chain draws on TRBV19 and TRBJ2-7; the D segment could be TRBD2, given 5 matching bases. The TCR comes from a male donor in good health and CMV-seronegative. This receptor carries the CDR3 CASSIAGISYEQYF. The DNA sequence is as follows: TGTGCCAGTAGTATAGCGGGGATTTCCTACGAGCAGTACTTC.